The sequence of this T cell receptor beta chain was determined in a study of neurological immune-mediated disorders. Per germline, CDR1 SGHRS and CDR2 YFSETQ. The CDR3 has 15 amino acids. Regarding time point: longitudinal time-point 1 (baseline). Unsorted libraries were prepared from 2 million PBMCs that had been stored at -80 C. Synthesis of cDNA was performed by 5'RACE using 10-nucleotide random UMIs. TCRdb called the 5' RACE reads again in MiXCR, with one record for every CDR3 protein. The data contain some 68,000 distinct CDR3 sequences, around 13% of them singletons. Remarks on this clonotype: The antigen is not known. A much larger clone differs from this one at a single base, so this may be a read error.

Study-level points and caveats: In HTLV-1-associated myelopathy, TCR clonal expansion was greatest, whereas multiple sclerosis had the least, falling below healthy controls. The expanded clones of different subjects shared no CDR3 amino acid sequences (suggesting private repertoires in all groups).

The genes are TRBV5-1 and TRBJ2-4; TRBD2 is a possible D gene (7 bases). Input material: PBMCs. This receptor was obtained from a female donor with HTLV-1-associated myelopathy (HAM/TSP). The CDR3 is CVSSLDPGRGDIQYF. The CDR3 DNA reads as TGCGTCAGCAGCTTGGATCCAGGGAGGGGGGACATTCAGTACTTC.